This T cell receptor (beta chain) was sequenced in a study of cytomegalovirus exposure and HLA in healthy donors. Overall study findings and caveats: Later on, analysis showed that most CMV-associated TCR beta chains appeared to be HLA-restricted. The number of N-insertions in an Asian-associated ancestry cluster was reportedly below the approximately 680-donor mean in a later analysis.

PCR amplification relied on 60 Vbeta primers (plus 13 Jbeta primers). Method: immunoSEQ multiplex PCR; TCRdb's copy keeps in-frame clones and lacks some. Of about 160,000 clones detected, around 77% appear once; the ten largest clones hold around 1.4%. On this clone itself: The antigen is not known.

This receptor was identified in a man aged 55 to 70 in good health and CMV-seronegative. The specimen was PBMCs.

In DNA, the CDR3 is TGTGCCTGGACCCCCCTCTGGGGGAGGCTGAACACCGGGGAGCTGTTTTTT. It codes for CAWTPLWGRLNTGELFF. The V call is TRBV30, the J call TRBJ2-2; the D gene is possibly TRBD2 (6 bases). V was pared by 4 bases and J by 1 base, with 19 bases between. The CDR3 runs 17 residues. Germline V CDR1 and CDR2: GTSNPN, SVGIG (reference sequence).